This T cell receptor (beta chain) was documented in a study of human T cells and chemical hapten exposure. General study points: Large CDR3 similarity clusters arose significantly more often from expanded TCRs than from controls.

Ten or more counts support this clonotype. Its antigen is currently unknown. The sample's time point: pre-sensitization, week 0. Treatment specified: therapeutic diphenylcyclopropenone sensitization with weekly scalp DPC. What the library attached to individual cDNA molecules were unique molecular identifiers. TCRdb re-analysed the RACE reads in MiXCR, keeping a single row per CDR3 protein. Of about 98,000 distinct CDR3 sequences listed, about a tenth are singletons. The germline gives CDR1 MNHEY, CDR2 SVGEGT. Trimming left V 5 bases short and J 0 bases short, with 23 bases between. The CDR3 runs to 18 residues.

The rearrangement uses TRBV6-2 or TRBV6-3 and TRBJ2-7, with D maybe TRBD1 (6 bases). This receptor was identified in a woman in her fifties or sixties with alopecia areata. Some clones in this sample may be carry-over from other donors' samples. The starting material was whole blood, obtained in connection with sensitization to the hapten diphenylcyclopropenone (DPC). The CDR3 loop reads CASSLLGFGTPGSYEQYF. The CDR3, as DNA: TGTGCCAGCAGTCTCTTGGGATTCGGGACACCTGGCTCCTACGAGCAGTACTTC.